This T cell receptor beta chain came from a study of human T cells and chemical hapten exposure. Time point of the sample: patch test 3, about 24 weeks after DPC sensitization. As for treatment: therapeutic diphenylcyclopropenone sensitization with weekly scalp DPC. This clonotype turned up a few times. Antigen: not known. MiXCR, run by TCRdb on the RACE reads, gives a single entry per CDR3 protein. This table holds just over 95,000 distinct CDR3 sequences, roughly 27% found once. Study findings and constraints: Clustering by CDR3 similarity yielded significantly more large clusters from expanded TCRs than controls. With DPC sensitization, TCRs exceeding 1 in 1000 frequency showed no change.

Looked up from germline, CDR1 is DFQATT and CDR2 is SNEGSKA (reference sequence). The V and J ends lost 0 bases and 0 bases respectively, with 23 bases between them. This CDR3 comprises 19 residues. This sequence joins TRBV20-1 and TRBJ1-2; tentatively, D is TRBD1 (6 bases). The clonotype was recovered from a man aged 35-49 years with alopecia areata. Some clones in this sample may be carry-over from other donors' samples. The specimen comprised whole blood, sampled in connection with sensitization to the hapten diphenylcyclopropenone (DPC). The CDR3 spells CSARDQGAPTGPSNYGYTF. The CDR3 nucleotides are TGCAGTGCTAGAGATCAAGGGGCCCCGACAGGCCCCTCTAACTATGGCTACACCTTC.